This entry concerns a single TCR beta chain. Source study methods: Nucleated cell counts were estimated from reference gene primer amplification. Libraries were prepared by immunoSEQ multiplex PCR; TCRdb keeps only in-frame clonotypes and omits some of them. V, J and clone size were drawn from that table, and D and trimming were deduced from the DNA. The sample includes 120,000 to 150,000 clones, 70% to 90% seen only once; the top ten take 13%. The data belong to a study of blood T cell repertoires in COVID-19. Study summary: Samples of COVID-19 (acute and convalescent) were obtained from the United States, Italy and Spain. Sources were T cells, B-cell-depleted T cells, or PBMCs; the material itself was cDNA or gDNA.

Sequenced sample: peripheral blood. The source of this sequence is a man aged 55 to 69 with active or convalescent COVID-19.

The CDR3 region is CASSFGTRPYEQYF. The DNA for the CDR3 is TGCGCCAGCAGCTTCGGGACAAGGCCCTACGAGCAGTACTTC. This chain connects TRBV5-1 to TRBJ2-7, with TRBD1 as a possible D gene (6 bases). Trimming removed 2 bases at V and 2 bases at J, with 11 bases between. The CDR3 length is 14 residues. Germline V gene data show CDR1 as SGHRS and CDR2 as YFSETQ.